One sample yielded the 28 T cell receptor beta chains listed below, sequenced in a study of T-cell reconstitution after alpha-beta-depleted transplantation in children. It was with unique molecular identifiers that the TCRbeta library was prepared. TCRdb reanalysed the PCR reads using MiXCR and keeps one entry per CDR3 protein. The table has 100,000 or so distinct CDR3 sequences, roughly an eighth seen once. Material: PBMCs from the stem cell graft donor, obtained from the stem cell graft. All receptors come from a human donor who donated a stem cell graft to a child with inherited bone marrow failure.

This clonotype came up many times. This chain joins TRBV5-1 and TRBJ2-3; D gene uncertain. The CDR3 spans 15 residues. V lost 5 bases to trimming and J lost 2 bases, with 15 bases between them. Germline V gives CDR1 SGHRS, CDR2 YFSETQ. The CDR3 is CASRRLPRATDTQYF. The DNA for the CDR3 is TGCGCCAGCAGAAGGCTGCCAAGAGCCACAGATACGCAGTATTTT.

This clonotype was counted many times. The gene calls are TRBV7-2 and TRBJ1-4, with a weak D call TRBD1 (5 bases). CDR1 and CDR2 from the germline V gene are SGHTA and FQGNSA. Deletions cut 5 bases from V and 0 bases from J, with 10 bases between. The CDR3 is made up of 15 amino acids. The CDR3 here is CASSAGGATNEKLFF. CDR3 in DNA: TGTGCCAGCAGCGCGGGGGGGGCAACTAATGAAAAACTGTTTTTT.

V gene TRBV2 combines with J gene TRBJ1-5; no clear D gene. From germline, CDR1 is SNHLY and CDR2 FYNNEI. The CDR3 loop spans 14 amino acids. Trimming removed 3 bases at V and 0 bases at J, with 6 bases between. CDR3 protein: CASSDTYSNQPQHF. The CDR3 region has the DNA TGTGCCAGCAGTGATACTTATAGCAATCAGCCCCAGCATTTT.

This clonotype showed up many times. The chain has TRBV5-1 and TRBJ2-7; 7 bases align to TRBD1. The germline V gene has CDR1 SGHRS and CDR2 YFSETQ. The CDR3 extends over 14 amino acids. V shed 3 bases and J 5 bases; nucleotides not matched to a gene: 8. The CDR3: CASSWGTAENEQYF. CDR3 in DNA: TGCGCCAGCAGCTGGGGGACAGCTGAAAACGAGCAGTACTTC. The full variable domain, rest sourced from reference TRBV5-1 and TRBJ2-7, is KAGVTQTPRYLIKTRGQQVTLSCSPISGHRSVSWYQQTPGQGLQFLFEYFSETQRNKGNFPGRFSGRQFSNSRSEMNVSTLELGDSALYLCASSWGTAENEQYFGPGTRLTVT.

This clonotype was found many times. This chain joins TRBV5-1 and TRBJ2-1; TRBD1 matches at 8 bases. The germline CDR1 and CDR2 sequences are SGHRS and YFSETQ. CDR3 size: 14 residues. The ends lost 7 bases at V and 4 bases at J; junction bases unmatched: 7. This CDR3 is CASARGTGYNEQFF. CDR3 DNA sequence: TGCGCCAGCGCCAGGGGGACAGGATACAATGAGCAGTTCTTC.

Many counts were recorded for this clonotype. This rearrangement joins TRBV6-1 to TRBJ2-1; D ambiguous. Trimming cost V 8 bases and J 8 bases, with 19 bases left between them. This CDR3 comprises 14 residues. In germline, CDR1 is MNHNS, CDR2 SASEGT. CDR3 sequence (DNA): TGTGCCAGCGGGGAACTCAAAGGACGGGATGAGCAGTTCTTC. This codes for CASGELKGRDEQFF.

The chain uses TRBV5-4 and TRBJ2-1, with D unclear. CDR1 and CDR2 from the germline V gene are SGHNT and YYREEE (reference sequence). CDR3 length equals 13 residues. V shed 0 bases and J shed 7 bases, with 8 bases lying between them. CDR3 sequence reads: CASSLARENEQFF. CDR3 coding DNA: TGTGCCAGCAGCTTGGCCCGAGAGAATGAGCAGTTCTTC.

V is TRBV7-9 and J is TRBJ1-1; D remains unclear. From germline, CDR1 is SEHNR and CDR2 FQNEAQ (reference sequence). Trimming cost V 5 bases and J 8 bases, with 9 bases left between them. The CDR3 extends over 11 amino acids. CDR3 residues: CASSPHAEAFF. The CDR3 region has the DNA TGTGCCAGCAGCCCCCACGCCGAAGCTTTCTTT.

This chain uses TRBV15 with TRBJ1-5, with TRBD1 matching over 10 bases. CDR3 size: 16 residues. Trimming at V came to 0 bases and at J to 6 bases, leaving 5 bases not matched to a gene. Germline V gene lookup returns CDR1 LNHNV and CDR2 YYDKDF (reference sequence). This CDR3 reads CATSREGQGIFQPQHF. DNA for the CDR3: TGTGCCACCAGCAGAGAGGGACAGGGGATTTTTCAGCCCCAGCATTTT.

The V and J genes are TRBV2 and TRBJ2-3; TRBD1 matches 8 bases. CDR3 length: 15 residues. Germline V gene sequence: CDR1 SNHLY, CDR2 FYNNEI. With 11 bases clipped from V and 5 bases from J, the junction kept 15 bases outside the gene matches. CDR3 coding DNA: TGTGCCGGGCATCAGGGGGCCCAAGGGGGAGATACGCAGTATTTT. As protein: CAGHQGAQGGDTQYF.

This clonotype has at least ten counts. J is TRBJ2-3 and V is TRBV5-1; 9 bases map to TRBD2. The junction had 8 bases not matched to a gene; V was cut back by 7 bases and J by 5 bases. The germline V gene has CDR1 SGHRS and CDR2 YFSETQ. CDR3 length equals 14 residues. As DNA, the CDR3 is TGCGCCAGCGGATTAGTAGCGGGAGTAGATACGCAGTATTTT. It specifies CASGLVAGVDTQYF.

In its sample, this clonotype was seen many times. The chain employs TRBV20-1 and TRBJ2-3, with 12 nucleotides matching TRBD2. CDR3 length: 15 residues. Trimming at V came to 0 bases and at J to 3 bases, leaving 1 base not matched to a gene. Per germline, CDR1 DFQATT and CDR2 SNEGSKA (reference sequence). CDR3 nucleotide sequence: TGCAGTGCTAGAGAAGGGACTAGCGGGACAGATACGCAGTATTTT. It codes for CSAREGTSGTDTQYF.

This clonotype was observed at least ten times. V usage is TRBV5-1 and J usage is TRBJ2-7, with 10 nucleotides matching TRBD2. Unmatched junction bases numbered 8, after V lost 0 bases and J lost 5 bases. This CDR3 has 16 amino acids. The germline CDR1 and CDR2 sequences are SGHRS and YFSETQ. For the CDR3, the DNA is TGCGCCAGCAGCTTGGGAGCTAGCGGGAGAGGGGACGAGCAGTACTTC. Protein product: CASSLGASGRGDEQYF.

V is TRBV5-6 and J is TRBJ2-1, with D tentatively TRBD2 (5 bases). Germline CDR1 reads SGHDT; CDR2 reads YYEEEE. CDR3 length: 18 residues. V was pared by 4 bases and J by 5 bases, with 25 bases between. This CDR3 reads CASSMTLDPTNFDNEQFF. As DNA, the CDR3 is TGTGCCAGCAGCATGACACTAGACCCTACGAACTTCGACAATGAGCAGTTCTTC. Full variable domain (outside the CDR3, taken from reference TRBV5-6 and TRBJ2-1): DAGVTQSPTHLIKTRGQQVTLRCSPKSGHDTVSWYQQALGQGPQFIFQYYEEEERQRGNFPDRFSGHQFPNYSSELNVNALLLGDSALYLCASSMTLDPTNFDNEQFFGPGTRLTVL.

This clonotype was seen many times. The V gene is TRBV12-3 or TRBV12-4, the J gene TRBJ1-2, with TRBD1 matching 7 bases. V lost 6 bases and J lost 7; bases outside the gene matches: 8. The CDR3 totals 13 residues. CDR3 sequence (DNA): TGTGCCAGCAGAGTCAGGGGGGCAAGTGGCTACACCTTC. Protein sequence: CASRVRGASGYTF.

This clonotype has ten or more counts. The chain recombines TRBV12-3 or TRBV12-4 with TRBJ1-5; D remains ambiguous. There are 12 residues in the CDR3. Trimming shortened V by 3 bases and J by 6 bases, and 6 bases separated the two germline ends. CDR3 residues: CASSFAAQPQHF. The CDR3 DNA reads TGTGCCAGCAGTTTCGCCGCTCAGCCCCAGCATTTT.

This clonotype showed up many times. CDR3 bases: TGTGCCAGCAGCCCCGGGACAACCTACGAGCAGTACTTC. It yields the protein CASSPGTTYEQYF. The chain has TRBV4-2 and TRBJ2-7, with a possible D match to TRBD1 (6 bases). In germline, CDR1 is LGHNA, CDR2 YNFKEQ. The CDR3 sequence is 13 residues long. V was trimmed by 4 bases and J by 2 bases, leaving 9 bases between them.

This clonotype was counted ten times or more. V usage is TRBV12-3 or TRBV12-4 and J usage is TRBJ2-7; TRBD2 aligns across 14 bases. The CDR3 sequence is 16 residues long. V lost 4 bases to trimming and J lost 5 bases; unmatched junction nucleotides: 7. The CDR3 nucleotides are TGTGCCAGCAGTTCATCCGGGACTAGCGGGAGAGACGAGCAGTACTTC. Translated, it gives CASSSSGTSGRDEQYF.

In its sample, this clonotype was seen many times. This chain connects TRBV6-5 to TRBJ2-3; D remains unclear. Per the germline V gene, CDR1 is MNHEY and CDR2 is SVGAGI. The length of the CDR3 is 14 residues. The V end lost 0 bases, the J end lost 6 bases, and 10 bases lay between the germline ends. The CDR3 sequence is CASSYSPGSDTQYF. The CDR3 nucleotides are TGTGCCAGCAGTTACTCCCCAGGTTCGGATACGCAGTATTTT.

At least ten counts were recorded for this clonotype. The rearrangement uses TRBV7-3 and TRBJ2-3, with TRBD2 identical over 7 bases. CDR3 length: 16 amino acids. Germline assignment: CDR1 SGHTA and CDR2 FQGTGA. The V and J ends lost 5 bases and 6 bases, in that order; junction bases with no gene match: 14. Here the CDR3 DNA reads TGTGCCAGCAGCCCTGATAACGCGGGAGCGCCCGATACGCAGTATTTT. Protein sequence: CASSPDNAGAPDTQYF.

This chain connects TRBV23-1 to TRBJ2-2; the match to TRBD1 covers 9 bases. TRBV23-1 is assigned to the ORF class and has an uncertain function. This CDR3 region has 17 residues. V lost 6 bases and J lost 4; bases outside the gene matches: 12. CDR3 in amino acids: CASSRSWTGVTTGELFF. CDR3 DNA: TGCGCCAGCAGCCGGAGCTGGACAGGGGTCACCACCGGGGAGCTGTTTTTT.

This clonotype has at least ten counts. The chain recombines TRBV29-1 with TRBJ1-2, with D hard to call. Germline-derived CDR1 and CDR2 are SQVTM and ANQGSEA. The CDR3 has 13 residues. Trimming shortened V by 3 bases and J by 4 bases, and 12 bases separated the two germline ends. Written as DNA, the CDR3 is TGCAGCGTTGAGCAGGACGATCCCTATGGCTACACCTTC. Translating gives CSVEQDDPYGYTF.

The rearrangement links TRBV7-8 to TRBJ1-5; D is perhaps TRBD1 (6 bases). Trimming removed 0 bases at V and 0 bases at J, with 12 bases between. Germline CDR1 SGHVS, CDR2 FQNEAQ. The CDR3 runs 17 residues. The CDR3 DNA reads TGTGCCAGCAGCTTAGCGAGGACAGTTTATAGCAATCAGCCCCAGCATTTT. It encodes CASSLARTVYSNQPQHF.

The table lists this clonotype with many counts. This chain links TRBV5-1 with TRBJ1-1, with a weak D call TRBD1 (6 bases). The CDR3 length is 15 residues. Germline CDR1 and CDR2: SGHRS and YFSETQ. V lost 3 bases to trimming and J lost 2 bases, with 14 bases between them. This CDR3 reads CASSWGGGVNTEAFF. The CDR3 DNA sequence: TGCGCCAGCAGCTGGGGCGGGGGCGTAAACACTGAAGCTTTCTTT.

This clonotype was found many times. The chain's CDR3 is CASSLARQNTDTQYF. The CDR3 coding sequence is TGTGCCAGCAGCTTAGCGCGACAGAACACAGATACGCAGTATTTT. The chain links TRBV7-2 to TRBJ2-3; D possibly corresponds to TRBD1 (5 bases). V gave up 0 bases and J gave up 2 bases, with 9 bases separating them. This CDR3 has 15 amino acids. The V gene's germline CDR1 is SGHTA and CDR2 FQGNSA.

This clonotype showed up just once. The V gene is TRBV19, the J gene TRBJ2-1, with unresolved D. Deletions cut 2 bases from V and 9 bases from J, with 11 bases between. The V gene's germline CDR1 is LNHDA and CDR2 SQIVND (reference sequence). The CDR3 totals 13 residues. Written as DNA, the CDR3 is TGTGCCAGTAGTATATCCAGTTTCGGTGAGCAGTTCTTC. Protein product: CASSISSFGEQFF.

This clonotype has a handful of counts. The V call is TRBV23-1, the J call TRBJ1-4; 7 nucleotides line up with TRBD1. TRBV23-1 is an ORF, with its function uncertain. CDR3 length equals 18 residues. V trimming: 0 bases; J trimming: 0 bases; junction bases outside the gene matches: 7. The CDR3 DNA is TGCGCCAGCAGTCAATCAAGACAGGGAAGCGCAACTAATGAAAAACTGTTTTTT. Residues: CASSQSRQGSATNEKLFF.

This clonotype was detected many times. This chain links TRBV5-4 with TRBJ2-7; 8 bases map to TRBD1. Unmatched junction bases numbered 7, after V lost 4 bases and J lost 1 base. The CDR3 runs to 15 residues. Germline-derived CDR1 and CDR2 are SGHNT and YYREEE (reference sequence). The CDR3 is CASSLGQGRSYEQYF. CDR3 nucleotide sequence: TGTGCCAGCAGCCTAGGACAGGGCAGGTCCTACGAGCAGTACTTC.